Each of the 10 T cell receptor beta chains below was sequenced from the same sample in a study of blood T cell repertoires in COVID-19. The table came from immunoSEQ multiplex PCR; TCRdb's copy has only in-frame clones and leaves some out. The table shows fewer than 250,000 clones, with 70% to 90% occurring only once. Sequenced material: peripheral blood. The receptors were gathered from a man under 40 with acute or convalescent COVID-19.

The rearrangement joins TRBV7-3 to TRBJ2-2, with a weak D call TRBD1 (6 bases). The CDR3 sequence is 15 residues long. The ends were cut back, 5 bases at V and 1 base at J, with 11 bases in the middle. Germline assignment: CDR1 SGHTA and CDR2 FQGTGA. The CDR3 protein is CASSQDRRNTGELFF. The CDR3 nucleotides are TGTGCCAGCAGCCAGGACAGAAGGAACACCGGGGAGCTGTTTTTT.

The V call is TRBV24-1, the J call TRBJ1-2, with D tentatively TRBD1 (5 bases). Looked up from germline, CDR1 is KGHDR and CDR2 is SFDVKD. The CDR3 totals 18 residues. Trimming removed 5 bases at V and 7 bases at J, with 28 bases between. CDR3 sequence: CATSAGDRGLIGSSGYTF. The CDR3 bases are TGTGCCACCAGTGCCGGCGACAGAGGCTTGATAGGTTCTTCTGGCTACACCTTC.

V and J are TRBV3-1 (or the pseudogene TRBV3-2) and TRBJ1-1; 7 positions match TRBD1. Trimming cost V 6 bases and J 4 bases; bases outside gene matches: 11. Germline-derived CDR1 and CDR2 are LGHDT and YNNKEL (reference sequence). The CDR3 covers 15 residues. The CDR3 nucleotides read TGTGCCAGCAGTCTACTGACAGGGAGGTCCACTGAAGCTTTCTTT. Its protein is CASSLLTGRSTEAFF.

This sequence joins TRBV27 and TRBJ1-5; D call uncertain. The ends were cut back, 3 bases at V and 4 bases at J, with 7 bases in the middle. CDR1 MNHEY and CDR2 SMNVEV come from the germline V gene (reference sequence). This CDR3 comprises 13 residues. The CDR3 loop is CASSFQENQPQHF. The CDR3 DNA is TGTGCCAGCAGTTTTCAGGAAAATCAGCCCCAGCATTTT.

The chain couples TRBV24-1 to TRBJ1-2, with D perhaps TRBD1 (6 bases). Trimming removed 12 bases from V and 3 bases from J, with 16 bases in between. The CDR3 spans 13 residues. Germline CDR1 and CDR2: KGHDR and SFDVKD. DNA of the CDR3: TGTGCCCCGGAAAAACCAGGGGACTATGGCTACACCTTC. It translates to CAPEKPGDYGYTF.

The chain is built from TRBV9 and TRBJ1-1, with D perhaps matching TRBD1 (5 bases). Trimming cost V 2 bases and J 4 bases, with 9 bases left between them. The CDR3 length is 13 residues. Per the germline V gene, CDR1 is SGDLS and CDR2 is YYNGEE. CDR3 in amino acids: CASSVLQGTEAFF. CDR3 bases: TGTGCCAGCAGCGTTCTGCAGGGCACTGAAGCTTTCTTT.

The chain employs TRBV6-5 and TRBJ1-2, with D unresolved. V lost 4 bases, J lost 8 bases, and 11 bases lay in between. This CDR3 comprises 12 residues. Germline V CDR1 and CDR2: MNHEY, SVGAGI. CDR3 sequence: CASSFHGVGYTF. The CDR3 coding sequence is TGTGCCAGCAGTTTCCACGGGGTCGGCTACACCTTC.

This chain's CDR3 is CASSRVESYGYTF. DNA for the CDR3: TGTGCCAGCAGCCGGGTAGAAAGCTATGGCTACACCTTC. This chain links TRBV25-1 with TRBJ1-2; unclear D gene. Germline V CDR1 and CDR2: MGHDK, SYGVNS. There are 13 residues in the CDR3. Trimming stripped 6 bases from V and 4 bases from J, with 12 bases between.

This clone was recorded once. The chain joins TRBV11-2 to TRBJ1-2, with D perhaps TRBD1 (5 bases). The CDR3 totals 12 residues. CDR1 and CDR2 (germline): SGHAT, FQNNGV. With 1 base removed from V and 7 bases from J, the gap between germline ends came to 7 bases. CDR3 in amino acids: CASSLVRVGYTF. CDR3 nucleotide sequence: TGTGCCAGCAGCTTAGTCAGGGTTGGCTACACCTTC.

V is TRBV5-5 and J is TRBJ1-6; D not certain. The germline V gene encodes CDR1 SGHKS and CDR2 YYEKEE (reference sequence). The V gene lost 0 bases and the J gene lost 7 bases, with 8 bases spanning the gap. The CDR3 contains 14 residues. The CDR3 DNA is TGTGCCAGCAGCTTGGACAGAGCCAATTCACCCCTCCACTTT. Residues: CASSLDRANSPLHF.